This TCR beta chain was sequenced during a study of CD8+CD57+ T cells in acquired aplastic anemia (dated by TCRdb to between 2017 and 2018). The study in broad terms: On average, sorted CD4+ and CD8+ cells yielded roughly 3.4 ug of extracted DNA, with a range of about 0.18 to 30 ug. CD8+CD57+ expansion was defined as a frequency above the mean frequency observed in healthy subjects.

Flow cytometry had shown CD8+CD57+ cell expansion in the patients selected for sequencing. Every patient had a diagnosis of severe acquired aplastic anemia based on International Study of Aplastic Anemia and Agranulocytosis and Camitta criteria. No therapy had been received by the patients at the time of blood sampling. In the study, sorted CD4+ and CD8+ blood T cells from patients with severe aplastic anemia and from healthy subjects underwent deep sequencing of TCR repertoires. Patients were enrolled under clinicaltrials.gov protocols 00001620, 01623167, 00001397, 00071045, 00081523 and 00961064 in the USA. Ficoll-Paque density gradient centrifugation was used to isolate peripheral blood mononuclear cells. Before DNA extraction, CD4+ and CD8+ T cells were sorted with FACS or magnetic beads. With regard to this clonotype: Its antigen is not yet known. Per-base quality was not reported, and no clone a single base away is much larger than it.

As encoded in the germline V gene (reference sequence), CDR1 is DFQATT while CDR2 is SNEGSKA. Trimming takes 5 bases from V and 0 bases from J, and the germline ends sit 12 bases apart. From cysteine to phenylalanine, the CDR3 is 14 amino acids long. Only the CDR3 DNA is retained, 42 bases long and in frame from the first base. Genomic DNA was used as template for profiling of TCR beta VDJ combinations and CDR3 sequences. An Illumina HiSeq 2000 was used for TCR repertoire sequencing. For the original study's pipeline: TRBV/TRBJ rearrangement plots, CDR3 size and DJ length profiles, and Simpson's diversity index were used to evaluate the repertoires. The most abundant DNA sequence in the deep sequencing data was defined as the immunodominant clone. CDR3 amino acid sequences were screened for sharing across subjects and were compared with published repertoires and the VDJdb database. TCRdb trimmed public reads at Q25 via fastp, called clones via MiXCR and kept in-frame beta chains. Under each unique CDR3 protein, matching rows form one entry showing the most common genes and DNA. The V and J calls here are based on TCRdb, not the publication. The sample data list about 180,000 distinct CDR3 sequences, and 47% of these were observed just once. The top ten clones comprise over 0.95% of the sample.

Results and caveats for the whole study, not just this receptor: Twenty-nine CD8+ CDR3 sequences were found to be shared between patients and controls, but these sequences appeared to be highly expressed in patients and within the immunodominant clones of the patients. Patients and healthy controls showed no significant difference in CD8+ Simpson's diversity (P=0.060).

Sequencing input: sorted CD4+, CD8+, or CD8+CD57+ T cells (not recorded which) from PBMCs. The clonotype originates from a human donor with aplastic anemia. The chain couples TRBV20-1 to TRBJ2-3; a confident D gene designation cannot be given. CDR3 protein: CSASLAASTDTQYF. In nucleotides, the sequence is TGCAGTGCTTCATTAGCTGCTAGCACAGATACGCAGTATTTT.